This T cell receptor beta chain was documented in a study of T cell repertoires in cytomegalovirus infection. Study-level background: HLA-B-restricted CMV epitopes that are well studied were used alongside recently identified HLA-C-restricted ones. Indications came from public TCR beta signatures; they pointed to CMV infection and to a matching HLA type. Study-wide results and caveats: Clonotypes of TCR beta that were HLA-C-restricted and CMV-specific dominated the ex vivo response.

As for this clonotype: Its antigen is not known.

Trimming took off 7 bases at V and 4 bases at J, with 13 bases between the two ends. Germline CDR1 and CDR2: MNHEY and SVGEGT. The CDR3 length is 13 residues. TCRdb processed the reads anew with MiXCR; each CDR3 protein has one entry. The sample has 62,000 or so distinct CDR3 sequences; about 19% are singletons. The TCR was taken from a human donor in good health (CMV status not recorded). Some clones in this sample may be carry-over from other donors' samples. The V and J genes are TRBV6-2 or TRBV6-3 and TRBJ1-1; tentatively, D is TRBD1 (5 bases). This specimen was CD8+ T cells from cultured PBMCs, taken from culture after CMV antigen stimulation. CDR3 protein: CASISPGGTEAFF. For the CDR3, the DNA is TGTGCCAGCATCTCTCCGGGGGGCACTGAAGCTTTCTTT.